This TCR beta chain was sequenced for a study of shared clonotypes between healthy human individuals. Notes on the study in general: Represented diversity (both genetic and exposure-history) was limited by the small number of donors. Incompleteness in sorted-subset sequencing, despite large depth, was shown by rarefaction. Clonotypes shared by all four donors outscored non-shared clonotypes in generation probability.

The V end lost 5 bases, the J end lost 4 bases, and 8 bases lay between the germline ends. CDR1 and CDR2 from the germline V gene are MDHEN and SYDVKM. The CDR3 spans 12 residues. When replicate PCRs were run on sorted subsets, they used about 200 ng DNA, some 33,000 T cell genomes. TCRdb's copy holds only in-frame clones and misses some; the assay was immunoSEQ multiplex PCR. The profile shows more than 500,000 clones, about 96% of them singletons. Comments on this clone: Its antigen remains unknown.

The source is a woman aged 30 to 39 in good health. The chain has TRBV28 and TRBJ1-2; a possible D gene is TRBD1 (5 bases). Sequenced sample: naive CD4+ T cells sorted from blood. Subset here: CD45RA+ positively selected. CDR3 coding DNA: TGTGCCAGCAGTGCGGGGCCCTATGGCTACACCTTC. This gives the protein CASSAGPYGYTF.